The present T cell receptor (beta chain) was sequenced within a study of T cells in Graves' hyperthyroidism and ophthalmopathy. About the study: Peripheral blood was secured at the point of initial diagnosis, before any treatment.

Not enrolled were patients with uncontrolled infection, other autoimmune disease, pregnancy or lactation. It was RNA transcripts that yielded the amplified TCR beta CDR3 regions. With the HTBI primer set, the TCR CDR3 went through a first round of RT-PCR. One entry per CDR3 protein results from TCRdb running MiXCR on the multiplex PCR reads. The sample lists fewer than 350,000 distinct CDR3 sequences, roughly 20% occurring once. CDR1 is GTSNPN and CDR2 is SVGIG in the germline V gene (reference sequence). Trimming at V came to 4 bases and at J to 4 bases, leaving 8 bases not matched to a gene. This CDR3 spans 14 amino acids. This clonotype appeared a few times. Its cognate antigen is unknown. The study's findings and limits: Most clonotypes that expanded in the thyroid above 0.001 also showed up in blood. Model-based prediction identified ophthalmopathy a median 6.5 months prior to its onset.

The chain combines TRBV30 with TRBJ1-2; 8 bases match TRBD1. The TCR sequence derives from a woman aged 40 to 50 with Graves' ophthalmopathy. What was sequenced was blood. CDR3 coding DNA: TGTGCCTGGAACCGACGGACAGGGCGCTATGGCTACACCTTC. Amino acid sequence: CAWNRRTGRYGYTF. Combining the CDR3 with reference TRBV30 and TRBJ1-2 gives the whole variable domain SQTIHQWPATLVQPVGSPLSLECTVEGTSNPNLYWYRQAAGRGLQLLFYSVGIGQISSEVPQNLSASRPQDRQFILSSKKLLLSDSGFYLCAWNRRTGRYGYTFGSGTRLTVV.